These 27 T cell receptor beta chains share one sample of origin, sequenced in a study of post-analysis software for immune sequencing data. Unique molecular identifiers were present in the TCR beta cDNA libraries. TCRdb called the PCR reads again in MiXCR, with one record for every CDR3 protein. The data contain 700,000 to 800,000 distinct CDR3 sequences, around 27% of them singletons. These receptors' targets are unknown. Study conclusions and caveats: Patients showed TRBV5-6, TRBV5-1 and TRBV20-1 among five TRBV segments more frequent than in controls.

Sample: blood. The receptors shown here come from a girl between 5 and 17 years old with multiple sclerosis.

The chain employs TRBV20-1 and TRBJ1-2, with D perhaps matching TRBD1 (5 bases). In germline, CDR1 is DFQATT, CDR2 SNEGSKA (reference sequence). The CDR3 runs 10 residues. The CDR3 protein is CRVGLGGYTF. CDR3 bases: TGCAGGGTGGGGCTTGGGGGCTACACCTTC.

This clonotype was picked up a small number of times. V gene TRBV7-8 combines with J gene TRBJ2-5, with TRBD2 matching 7 bases. J lost 5 bases, V lost 1 base, and 10 bases had no gene match. The CDR3 runs to 16 residues. Germline V gene lookup returns CDR1 SGHVS and CDR2 FQNEAQ. The CDR3 loop is CASSLVFGSSGETQYF. Written as DNA, the CDR3 is TGTGCCAGCAGCTTAGTCTTCGGGAGTAGCGGGGAGACCCAGTACTTC.

The chain uses TRBV16 and TRBJ1-1; 7 bases are shared with TRBD1. Trimming removed 4 bases from V and 7 bases from J; junction bases left unmatched: 9. Germline V gene data show CDR1 as KGHSY and CDR2 as FQNENV. The CDR3 contains 14 residues. The DNA of the CDR3 is TGTGCCAGCAGCCCCAGGGGACAGCACGTTGAAGCTTTCTTT. Translation: CASSPRGQHVEAFF.

The chain combines TRBV20-1 with TRBJ2-5, with 11 bases matching TRBD2. The CDR3 covers 15 residues. With V trimmed by 6 bases and J by 1 base, 7 bases remained unmatched. Germline CDR1 reads DFQATT; CDR2 reads SNEGSKA (reference sequence). The CDR3 loop is CSATIAGGIQETQYF. The DNA of the CDR3 is TGCAGTGCGACAATAGCGGGAGGGATCCAAGAGACCCAGTACTTC.

This clonotype occurred a few times. The chain joins TRBV27 to TRBJ2-1, with 8 bases matching TRBD2. The CDR3 extends over 15 amino acids. Germline V gene lookup returns CDR1 MNHEY and CDR2 SMNVEV (reference sequence). V trimming: 7 bases; J trimming: 6 bases; junction bases outside the gene matches: 11. As DNA, the CDR3 is TGTGCCAGCACCTCCCGGGAGGGGGGGACCAATGAGCAGTTCTTC. It codes for CASTSREGGTNEQFF.

The chain couples TRBV20-1 to TRBJ2-5, with TRBD2 identical over 11 bases. The germline V gene has CDR1 DFQATT and CDR2 SNEGSKA (reference sequence). The CDR3 contains 12 residues. With V trimmed by 8 bases and J by 2 bases, 1 base remained unmatched. The CDR3: CSRLAGQETQYF. CDR3 sequence (DNA): TGCAGTCGACTAGCGGGACAAGAGACCCAGTACTTC.

The J gene is TRBJ2-5, the V gene TRBV7-9; perhaps TRBD2 as D (6 bases). Germline CDR1 SEHNR, CDR2 FQNEAQ (reference sequence). V was trimmed by 4 bases and J by 3 bases, leaving 15 bases between them. The CDR3 length is 15 residues. The CDR3 loop is CASSSARRGEETQYF. The CDR3 region has the DNA TGTGCCAGCAGCTCCGCTAGGAGGGGCGAAGAGACCCAGTACTTC. Combining the CDR3 with reference TRBV7-9 and TRBJ2-5 gives the whole variable domain DTGVSQNPRHKITKRGQNVTFRCDPISEHNRLYWYRQTLGQGPEFLTYFQNEAQLEKSRLLSDRFSAERPKGSFSTLEIQRTEQGDSAMYLCASSSARRGEETQYFGPGTRLLVL.

The chain links TRBV3-1 to TRBJ2-1, with a tentative D call TRBD2 (5 bases). The CDR3 has 12 amino acids. Deletions cut 1 base from V and 10 bases from J, with 8 bases between. The germline V gene encodes CDR1 LGHDT and CDR2 YNNKEL (reference sequence). CDR3 protein: CASSQVRGEQFF. The CDR3 DNA reads as TGTGCCAGCAGCCAAGTCCGAGGGGAGCAGTTCTTC.

This clonotype showed up just a few times. J is TRBJ2-5 and V is TRBV7-2; tentative D call: TRBD1 (5 bases). CDR1 is SGHTA, CDR2 FQGNSA, per germline. Between the trimmed V and J ends, which lost 5 bases and 0 bases, there was a span of 10 bases. The CDR3 sequence is 14 residues long. The CDR3 protein is CASSPGRYQETQYF. The DNA for the CDR3 is TGTGCCAGCAGCCCAGGGCGGTACCAAGAGACCCAGTACTTC.

The V gene is TRBV10-3, the J gene TRBJ2-1; D remains unclear. V was clipped by 8 bases and J by 10 bases, with 21 bases between them. Looked up from germline, CDR1 is ENHRY and CDR2 is SYGVKD. CDR3 length: 14 residues. DNA of the CDR3: TGTGCCATCGGTGCCGACGGAGATTTAGCCGAGCAGTTCTTC. It codes for CAIGADGDLAEQFF.

This CDR3 reads CSVTGTGHYEQYF. The CDR3 DNA reads TGCAGCGTGACCGGGACAGGTCACTACGAGCAGTACTTC. V and J are TRBV29-1 and TRBJ2-7, with 8 bases aligning to TRBD1. Germline V gives CDR1 SQVTM, CDR2 ANQGSEA. J was trimmed by 3 bases and V by 6 bases; bases with no gene match: 7. The length of the CDR3 is 13 residues.

This clonotype appeared a few times. The chain combines TRBV29-1 with TRBJ1-2; no firm D call. Looked up from germline, CDR1 is SQVTM and CDR2 is ANQGSEA. With 0 bases removed from V and 3 bases from J, the gap between germline ends came to 5 bases. The CDR3 covers 12 residues. CDR3 DNA: TGCAGCGTTGAAGACAGGTACTATGGCTACACCTTC. Its translation is CSVEDRYYGYTF.

The CDR3 protein is CASSLGASGRARETQYF. In DNA, the CDR3 is TGTGCCAGCAGCTTAGGGGCTAGCGGGAGGGCCCGGGAGACCCAGTACTTC. The chain is built from TRBV7-2 and TRBJ2-5; 12 bases fit TRBD2. CDR1 is SGHTA, CDR2 FQGNSA, per germline. The CDR3 consists of 17 residues. J was trimmed by 5 bases and V by 1 base; bases with no gene match: 8.

This chain joins TRBV20-1 and TRBJ2-5; 7 nucleotides match TRBD1. This CDR3 has 16 residues. V lost 2 bases, J lost 1 base, and 10 bases stayed unmatched. The germline V gene encodes CDR1 DFQATT and CDR2 SNEGSKA (reference sequence). Here the CDR3 reads CSARRVFRGLQETQYF. CDR3 nucleotide sequence: TGCAGTGCTAGAAGGGTTTTTAGGGGGCTCCAAGAGACCCAGTACTTC.

The chain is built from TRBV5-4 and TRBJ2-1, with D perhaps TRBD1 (6 bases). V shed 2 bases and J shed 14 bases, with 14 bases lying between them. Looked up from germline, CDR1 is SGHNT and CDR2 is YYREEE (reference sequence). The CDR3 loop spans 12 amino acids. The CDR3 nucleotides are TGTGCCAGCAGCTTAAGGGGGTATCCCGAGTTCTTC. Translated: CASSLRGYPEFF.

Written as DNA, the CDR3 is TGTGCCAGCAGTTTACGCATTCTCAGCGACAATGAGCAGTACTTC. Protein sequence: CASSLRILSDNEQYF. This chain links TRBV12-3 or TRBV12-4 with TRBJ2-1; no clear D gene. With the DNA end fitting TRBJ2-7 better, the J assignment may be wrong. This CDR3 has 15 amino acids.

This clonotype was detected only once. This sequence joins TRBV5-1 and TRBJ1-2, with TRBD1 matching 9 bases. The CDR3 contains 15 residues. V dropped 3 bases and J dropped 4; count of bases not matched to a gene: 7. Germline loops: CDR1 SGHRS, CDR2 YFSETQ. The CDR3 loop reads CASSYGTGTPYGYTF. DNA of the CDR3: TGCGCCAGCAGCTACGGGACAGGGACCCCCTATGGCTACACCTTC. Variable domain in full (rest from reference TRBV5-1 and TRBJ1-2): KAGVTQTPRYLIKTRGQQVTLSCSPISGHRSVSWYQQTPGQGLQFLFEYFSETQRNKGNFPGRFSGRQFSNSRSEMNVSTLELGDSALYLCASSYGTGTPYGYTFGSGTRLTVV.

V is TRBV4-1 and J is TRBJ2-3, with D maybe TRBD2 (6 bases). Trimming removed 4 bases from V and 6 bases from J, with 26 bases in between. The germline V gene encodes CDR1 MGHRA and CDR2 YSYEKL. This CDR3 spans 18 amino acids. The CDR3 loop is CASSRDNSGLALGDTQYF. The CDR3, as DNA: TGCGCCAGCAGCCGAGACAACTCGGGACTCGCCCTGGGCGATACGCAGTATTTT.

The rearrangement links TRBV20-1 to TRBJ2-7; a weak D match, TRBD2 (5 bases). The CDR3 spans 14 residues. Germline V gene sequence: CDR1 DFQATT, CDR2 SNEGSKA (reference sequence). With 1 base removed from V and 7 bases from J, the gap between germline ends came to 17 bases. This CDR3 is CSARGGLEAHEQYF. CDR3 DNA sequence: TGCAGTGCTAGAGGAGGATTGGAGGCCCATGAGCAGTACTTC.

This clonotype was recorded a few times. The chain uses TRBV5-5 and TRBJ2-3; a possible D gene is TRBD2 (7 bases). V was clipped by 4 bases and J by 2 bases, with 14 bases between them. This CDR3 has 15 amino acids. CDR1 and CDR2 (germline): SGHKS, YYEKEE (reference sequence). The chain's CDR3 is CASSPLGGVTDTQYF. For the CDR3, the DNA is TGTGCCAGCAGCCCCCTAGGGGGGGTCACAGATACGCAGTATTTT.

This CDR3 is CASSPNRGLGTDTQYF. CDR3 DNA sequence: TGTGCCAGCAGTCCAAATAGGGGATTGGGCACAGATACGCAGTATTTT. This chain joins TRBV12-3 or TRBV12-4 and TRBJ2-3; a possible D gene is TRBD1 (5 bases). Trimming removed 5 bases at V and 1 base at J, with 16 bases between. The CDR3 totals 16 residues.

For this clonotype: This could be a read error, since a much larger clone is one nucleotide away. The chain couples TRBV27 to TRBJ2-3, with D tentatively TRBD2 (6 bases). Germline assignment: CDR1 MNHEY and CDR2 SMNVEV (reference sequence). The CDR3 totals 15 residues. Between the trimmed V and J ends, which lost 10 bases and 3 bases, there was a span of 20 bases. The CDR3 DNA reads TGTGCCACTCAAAGACGGGCGGGGAGAACAGATACGCAGTATTTT. It yields the protein CATQRRAGRTDTQYF.

This clonotype was seen only a few times. J is TRBJ2-7 and V is TRBV6-6; 10 positions match TRBD1. Germline CDR1 is MNHNY and CDR2 is SVGAGI (reference sequence). V lost 3 bases to trimming and J lost 7 bases; unmatched junction nucleotides: 6. This CDR3 has 14 residues. The CDR3 sequence: CASSYGDRGGEQYF. CDR3 in DNA: TGTGCCAGCAGTTATGGGGACAGGGGTGGGGAGCAGTACTTC.

This clonotype was counted a few times. This chain joins TRBV5-1 and TRBJ2-3, with a tentative D call TRBD1 (6 bases). CDR3 length: 16 amino acids. Trimming pared 2 bases from V and 1 base from J, leaving 14 bases between. Germline values: CDR1 SGHRS, CDR2 YFSETQ. The CDR3 spells CASSLPRTDRTDTQYF. The DNA for the CDR3 is TGCGCCAGCAGCTTACCGAGGACAGACCGCACAGATACGCAGTATTTT. Based on the CDR3 plus reference TRBV5-1 and TRBJ2-3, the full variable domain is KAGVTQTPRYLIKTRGQQVTLSCSPISGHRSVSWYQQTPGQGLQFLFEYFSETQRNKGNFPGRFSGRQFSNSRSEMNVSTLELGDSALYLCASSLPRTDRTDTQYFGPGTRLTVL.

This clonotype appeared a few times. CDR3 in amino acids: CSARDFLSYEQYF. The CDR3, as DNA: TGCAGTGCCCGGGACTTTCTATCCTACGAGCAGTACTTC. The gene calls are TRBV20-1 and TRBJ2-7; maybe TRBD2 (6 bases). The CDR3 extends over 13 amino acids. Germline V gives CDR1 DFQATT, CDR2 SNEGSKA (reference sequence). V lost 6 bases, J lost 1 base, and 13 bases lay in between.

This rearrangement joins TRBV20-1 to TRBJ2-7; 7 nucleotides align to TRBD1. V lost 3 bases to trimming and J lost 3 bases; unmatched junction nucleotides: 14. From germline, CDR1 is DFQATT and CDR2 SNEGSKA (reference sequence). The CDR3 has 16 amino acids. This CDR3 is CSASSPAGNRGYEQYF. The CDR3 nucleotides read TGCAGTGCTAGTTCACCGGCAGGCAACAGGGGCTACGAGCAGTACTTC.

The V and J genes are TRBV20-1 and TRBJ1-1; 9 bases map to TRBD1. From germline, CDR1 is DFQATT and CDR2 SNEGSKA (reference sequence). The CDR3 totals 15 residues. Unmatched junction bases numbered 8, after V lost 0 bases and J lost 6 bases. The CDR3 region is CSARDSGTGSAEAFF. The CDR3 DNA is TGCAGTGCTAGAGATTCTGGGACAGGGTCAGCTGAAGCTTTCTTT.